The 2 T cell receptor beta chains listed next were all sequenced from one sample in a study of cytomegalovirus exposure and HLA in healthy donors. TCRdb's table, derived via immunoSEQ multiplex PCR, lists solely in-frame clones and lacks some. The sample carries roughly 330,000 clones, approximately 90% recorded once. The sample consisted of PBMCs. The origin of the receptors is a woman aged 25 to 39 in good health and CMV-seropositive.

With regard to this clone: Other DNA sequences in the same sample also yield this CDR3. The rearrangement joins TRBV6-1 to TRBJ2-1; 12 bases match TRBD2. Germline V gene sequence: CDR1 MNHNS, CDR2 SASEGT. The CDR3 extends over 15 amino acids. V gave up 3 bases and J gave up 4 bases; unmatched junction bases: 1. In nucleotides, the CDR3 is TGTGCCAGCAGTGATCTAGCGGGAGGGTACAATGAGCAGTTCTTC. Protein product: CASSDLAGGYNEQFF.

This chain joins TRBV15 and TRBJ2-7; TRBD1 matches 7 bases. This CDR3 region has 13 residues. Trimming cost V 3 bases and J 3 bases; bases outside gene matches: 2. Germline CDR1 is LNHNV and CDR2 is YYDKDF (reference sequence). The CDR3 here is CATSRRQGYEQYF. DNA of the CDR3: TGTGCCACCAGCAGGCGACAGGGCTACGAGCAGTACTTC. The variable domain in full, completed from reference TRBV15 and TRBJ2-7, reads DAMVIQNPRYQVTQFGKPVTLSCSQTLNHNVMYWYQQKSSQAPKLLFHYYDKDFNNEADTPDNFQSRRPNTSFCFLDIRSPGLGDTAMYLCATSRRQGYEQYFGPGTRLTVT.